This TCR beta chain is drawn from a study of CD8 T cells in ankylosing spondylitis. This CDR3 region has 15 residues. From germline, CDR1 is SEHNR and CDR2 FQNEAQ (reference sequence). The V end lost 5 bases, the J end lost 4 bases, and 15 bases lay between the germline ends. Turning to this clonotype: What it binds is not known.

Notes on the study in general: From matched ankylosing spondylitis synovial fluid, disease-linked clones were reportedly recovered at significantly enriched levels. Disease-linked clones were found to be CD8+ and relatively rare in peripheral blood. Seemingly characteristic of ankylosing spondylitis blood was a TCR beta motif consisting of under 10 highly homologous variants.

Scientists made TCR beta libraries using quantitative 5'-RACE with molecular barcodes. TCRdb used MiXCR to reprocess the 5' RACE reads, holding one entry per CDR3 protein. Of more than 300,000 distinct CDR3 sequences listed, around a tenth are singletons. The chain joins TRBV7-9 to TRBJ2-1; a possible D gene is TRBD1 (6 bases). This TCR was recovered from a female donor with ankylosing spondylitis or in good health (not recorded which). Sequenced material: blood, either unsorted or a sorted T cell fraction (not recorded which). This chain's CDR3 is CASSTTGTNYNEQFF. The CDR3 DNA reads as TGTGCCAGCAGCACTACCGGGACAAATTACAATGAGCAGTTCTTC.